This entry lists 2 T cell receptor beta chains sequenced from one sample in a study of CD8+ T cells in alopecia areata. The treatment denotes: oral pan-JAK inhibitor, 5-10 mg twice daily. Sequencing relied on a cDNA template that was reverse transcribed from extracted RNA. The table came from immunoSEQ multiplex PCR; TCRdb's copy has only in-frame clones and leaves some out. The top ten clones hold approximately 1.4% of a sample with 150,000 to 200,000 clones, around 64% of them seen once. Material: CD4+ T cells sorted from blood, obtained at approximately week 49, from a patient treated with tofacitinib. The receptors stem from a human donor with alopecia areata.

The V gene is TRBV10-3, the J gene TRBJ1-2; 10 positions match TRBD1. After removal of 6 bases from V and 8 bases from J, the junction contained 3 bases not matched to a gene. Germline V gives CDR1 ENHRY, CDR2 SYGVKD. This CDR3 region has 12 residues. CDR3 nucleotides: TGTGCCATCAGCTGGGACAGGGGAGGCTACACCTTC. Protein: CAISWDRGGYTF.

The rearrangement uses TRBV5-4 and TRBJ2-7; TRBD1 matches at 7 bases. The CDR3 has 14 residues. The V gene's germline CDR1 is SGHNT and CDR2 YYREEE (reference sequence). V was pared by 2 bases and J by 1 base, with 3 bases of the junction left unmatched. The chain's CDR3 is CASSFNRGSYEQYF. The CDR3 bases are TGTGCCAGCAGCTTTAACAGGGGATCCTACGAGCAGTACTTC.